The 32 T cell receptor beta chains presented below share a single source sample, sequenced in a study of post-analysis software for immune sequencing data. These TCRs' antigens remain unknown. Points from the study as a whole: Roughly five TRBV segments were significantly more frequent in patients than in controls. TRBV5-6, TRBV5-1 and TRBV20-1 were among these segments.

Researchers reported that TCR beta cDNA libraries carried unique molecular identifiers. MiXCR, applied by TCRdb to the PCR reads, yields one record per CDR3 protein. The sample has some 260,000 distinct CDR3 sequences, about 40% seen once. The sequencing input was blood. The receptor set was obtained from a girl aged 5-17 years with multiple sclerosis.

This clonotype showed up many times. The CDR3 sequence is CSVPGRWGENTF. The CDR3 bases are TGCAGCGTGCCCGGACGCTGGGGGGAGAACACCTTC. The V gene is TRBV29-1, the J gene TRBJ1-2, with D possibly TRBD1 on 5 matching bases. CDR3 length: 12 amino acids. CDR1 is SQVTM, CDR2 ANQGSEA, per germline. V was pared by 6 bases and J by 12 bases, with 20 bases between.

This clonotype has a single count. This chain links TRBV6-1 with TRBJ2-1, with 11 bases fitting TRBD1. The CDR3 sequence is 16 residues long. V was clipped by 2 bases and J by 8 bases; unmatched bases: 8. The V gene's germline CDR1 is MNHNS and CDR2 SASEGT. Here the CDR3 DNA reads TGTGCCAGCAGTGAACGGCCGGGACAGGGGGTTGATGAGCAGTTCTTC. It codes for CASSERPGQGVDEQFF.

The genes are TRBV7-3 and TRBJ2-3; D is perhaps TRBD2 (6 bases). Trimming cost V 2 bases and J 5 bases, with 11 bases left between them. The CDR3 sequence is 14 residues long. Germline lookup yields CDR1 SGHTA and CDR2 FQGTGA. The CDR3 coding sequence is TGTGCCAGCAGCTTATCTCCGGGAGTAGATACGCAGTATTTT. Translating gives CASSLSPGVDTQYF.

The chain has TRBV4-2 and TRBJ2-1; 9 bases agree with TRBD1. Germline assignment: CDR1 LGHNA and CDR2 YNFKEQ. V dropped 0 bases and J dropped 1; count of bases not matched to a gene: 7. The length of the CDR3 is 18 residues. The CDR3 region is CASSQDPDRGRSYNEQFF. CDR3 coding DNA: TGTGCCAGCAGCCAAGATCCGGACAGGGGAAGGTCCTACAATGAGCAGTTCTTC.

This clonotype was detected many times. The chain employs TRBV20-1 and TRBJ1-4; perhaps TRBD1 as D (5 bases). Per germline, CDR1 DFQATT and CDR2 SNEGSKA (reference sequence). The V end lost 1 base, the J end lost 2 bases, and 11 bases lay between the germline ends. This CDR3 is built from 15 residues. CDR3 coding DNA: TGCAGTGCTAGAGCAGGGAGTAGCACTAATGAAAAACTGTTTTTT. Its translation: CSARAGSSTNEKLFF.

This clonotype was counted only a few times. V usage is TRBV27 and J usage is TRBJ2-1, with TRBD1 matching 10 bases. Germline V gene lookup returns CDR1 MNHEY and CDR2 SMNVEV (reference sequence). The CDR3 length is 16 residues. V trimming: 0 bases; J trimming: 6 bases; junction bases outside the gene matches: 5. The CDR3 nucleotides are TGTGCCAGCAGTTTATCCGGGACAGGGGTAACCAATGAGCAGTTCTTC. This translates into CASSLSGTGVTNEQFF.

At least ten counts were recorded for this clonotype. This rearrangement joins TRBV5-1 to TRBJ2-1; possible D gene TRBD1, 5 bases. The CDR3 is 14 amino acids. Germline V gene lookup returns CDR1 SGHRS and CDR2 YFSETQ. The V end was cut by 4 bases, the J end by 0 bases, with 8 bases between. The CDR3 is CASSGQGSYNEQFF. The CDR3, as DNA: TGCGCCAGCAGCGGGCAGGGCTCCTACAATGAGCAGTTCTTC.

A remark on this clonotype: At one boundary the junction diverges from the germline segment, which might be a read error. For the CDR3, the DNA is TGCGCCAGCAGCGGAACCGGGACCAGTTATGGCTACACCTTC. Its protein is CASSGTGTSYGYTF. This chain links TRBV12-3 or TRBV12-4 with TRBJ1-2; D is possibly TRBD1 (5 bases). The length of the CDR3 is 14 residues.

The chain is built from TRBV20-1 and TRBJ1-4; weak D call: TRBD1 (5 bases). CDR3 length equals 14 residues. V lost 6 bases to trimming and J lost 6 bases, with 17 bases between them. Germline-derived CDR1 and CDR2 are DFQATT and SNEGSKA (reference sequence). For the CDR3, the DNA is TGCAGTGCCGGCTCTCTTTGGGGACATGAAAAACTGTTTTTT. Amino acids: CSAGSLWGHEKLFF.

This clonotype has a handful of counts. The chain couples TRBV5-1 to TRBJ1-1, with 8 bases aligning to TRBD1. Per the germline V gene, CDR1 is SGHRS and CDR2 is YFSETQ. This CDR3 region has 16 residues. Germline trimming cut 3 bases from V and 0 bases from J; bases unmatched to any gene: 7. DNA of the CDR3: TGCGCCAGCAGCTCCATGGACAGGGTTATGAACACTGAAGCTTTCTTT. The encoded protein is CASSSMDRVMNTEAFF.

J is TRBJ2-3 and V is TRBV20-1; TRBD2 matches at 13 bases. The ends lost 6 bases at V and 0 bases at J; junction bases unmatched: 6. This CDR3 is built from 16 residues. Germline V gene lookup returns CDR1 DFQATT and CDR2 SNEGSKA (reference sequence). CDR3 protein: CSAPRTSGGSTDTQYF. For the CDR3, the DNA is TGCAGTGCGCCTCGGACTAGCGGGGGCAGCACAGATACGCAGTATTTT.

This clonotype was recorded at least ten times. The chain recombines TRBV20-1 with TRBJ2-3, with D maybe TRBD2 (5 bases). Germline CDR1 reads DFQATT; CDR2 reads SNEGSKA (reference sequence). This CDR3 has 13 amino acids. The CDR3 sequence is CSGRRSGTDTQYF. CDR3 bases: TGCTCGGGTCGGCGTAGCGGCACAGATACGCAGTATTTT.

On this clonotype itself: As the CDR3 is not closed by the conserved phenylalanine or tryptophan, this likely results from a read error. V gene TRBV7-9 combines with J gene TRBJ1-4; the match to TRBD1 covers 8 bases. This CDR3 has 16 residues. The trim removed 4 bases at V and 7 bases at J, leaving 11 bases unmatched. Germline V CDR1 and CDR2: SEHNR, FQNEAQ (reference sequence). The CDR3 sequence: CASSSGVTGESEKLFL. The DNA of the CDR3 is TGTGCCAGCAGCTCCGGTGTGACAGGGGAAAGTGAAAAACTGTTTCTT.

The chain uses TRBV28 and TRBJ1-2; perhaps TRBD1 as D (5 bases). This CDR3 comprises 14 residues. Deletions cut 3 bases from V and 2 bases from J, with 10 bases between. Germline lookup yields CDR1 MDHEN and CDR2 SYDVKM. CDR3 amino acids: CASSFVGGNYGYTF. The CDR3 coding sequence is TGTGCCAGCAGTTTCGTGGGGGGAAACTATGGCTACACCTTC.

The chain employs TRBV7-9 and TRBJ1-2; the match to TRBD1 covers 8 bases. CDR3 length equals 15 residues. Germline values: CDR1 SEHNR, CDR2 FQNEAQ (reference sequence). Trimming at V came to 3 bases and at J to 1 base, leaving 4 bases not matched to a gene. The DNA of the CDR3 is TGTGCCAGCAGCTTCCGGGACAGGCTTAACTATGGCTACACCTTC. Translated: CASSFRDRLNYGYTF.

In its sample, this clonotype was seen many times. The V and J genes are TRBV4-2 and TRBJ1-2, with D possibly matching TRBD1 (6 bases). V was pared by 0 bases and J by 5 bases, with 7 bases between. From germline, CDR1 is LGHNA and CDR2 YNFKEQ. CDR3 size: 13 residues. In nucleotides, the CDR3 is TGTGCCAGCAGCCAAGATACAGGGTATGGCTACACCTTC. Encoded protein: CASSQDTGYGYTF.

This clonotype was recorded many times. The chain combines TRBV20-1 with TRBJ2-3; the D is unclear. Between the trimmed V and J ends, which lost 1 base and 4 bases, there was a span of 12 bases. This CDR3 is built from 14 residues. The germline V gene has CDR1 DFQATT and CDR2 SNEGSKA (reference sequence). This CDR3 is CSARVRVSSDTQYF. CDR3 in DNA: TGCAGTGCTAGAGTCCGGGTTTCCTCAGATACGCAGTATTTT.

As for this clonotype: The junction departs from germline at one end; a sequencing error may be responsible. The V gene is TRBV3-1, the J gene TRBJ2-1, with TRBD2 matching 11 bases. The CDR3 sequence is 17 residues long. CDR1 and CDR2 from the germline V gene are LGHDT and YNNKEL (reference sequence). As DNA, the CDR3 is TGTGCCAGCAGCCAAGAACGCGGACTAGCGGGTTACAATGGGCAGTTCTTC. Protein: CASSQERGLAGYNGQFF.

This clonotype came up many times. The V gene is TRBV29-1, the J gene TRBJ1-1; D is unclear. The ends were cut back, 6 bases at V and 10 bases at J, with 15 bases in the middle. The V gene's germline CDR1 is SQVTM and CDR2 ANQGSEA. This CDR3 comprises 11 residues. The CDR3 DNA sequence: TGCAGCGTCCCCGGACCTCAAGGAGCTTTCTTT. It yields the protein CSVPGPQGAFF.

The chain joins TRBV20-1 to TRBJ2-3; 9 nucleotides align to TRBD2. CDR3 size: 16 residues. CDR1 and CDR2 (germline): DFQATT, SNEGSKA (reference sequence). The ends lost 0 bases at V and 4 bases at J; junction bases unmatched: 8. The CDR3 sequence is CSARESAGLASDTQYF. In DNA form, the CDR3 reads TGCAGTGCTAGAGAGTCCGCGGGACTAGCTTCAGATACGCAGTATTTT.

This sequence joins TRBV12-3 or TRBV12-4 and TRBJ2-7, with 8 bases matching TRBD2. CDR3 size: 13 residues. V lost 3 bases to trimming and J lost 3 bases; unmatched junction nucleotides: 1. In nucleotides, the CDR3 is TGTGCCAGCAGTTTCGGGACTAGCTACGAGCAGTACTTC. Its protein is CASSFGTSYEQYF.

The V gene is TRBV3-1, the J gene TRBJ2-1, with D tentatively TRBD2 (6 bases). CDR1 and CDR2 from the germline V gene are LGHDT and YNNKEL (reference sequence). Trimming removed 1 base from V and 2 bases from J, with 36 bases in between. This CDR3 contains 24 residues. The CDR3 DNA reads TGTGCCAGCAGCCAAGTCCGGTTCCTTATGGACCAGCAACCGGGGGTCAGCACCTACAATGAGCAGTTCTTC. It translates to CASSQVRFLMDQQPGVSTYNEQFF.

This clonotype was seen a few times. This CDR3 is CASSPGGGLAGSYEQYF. The CDR3 DNA reads TGTGCCAGCAGCCCAGGGGGGGGGCTAGCGGGGTCCTACGAGCAGTACTTC. V usage is TRBV7-8 and J usage is TRBJ2-7; 9 bases are a match to TRBD2. The CDR3 sequence is 17 residues long. J lost 1 base, V lost 5 bases, and 12 bases had no gene match. Germline CDR1 and CDR2: SGHVS and FQNEAQ.

CDR3 sequence (DNA): TGTGCCAGCTCACCACGGGACAGAGAGAATTCACCCCTCCACTTT. It specifies CASSPRDRENSPLHF. V usage is TRBV18 and J usage is TRBJ1-6; 7 positions match TRBD1. Per the germline V gene, CDR1 is KGHSH and CDR2 is LQKENI. V was clipped by 1 base and J by 7 bases; unmatched bases: 4. The CDR3 covers 15 residues. Complete variable domain (other parts from reference TRBV18 and TRBJ1-6): NAGVMQNPRHLVRRRGQEARLRCSPMKGHSHVYWYRQLPEEGLKFMVYLQKENIIDESGMPKERFSAEFPKEGPSILRIQQVVRGDSAAYFCASSPRDRENSPLHFGNGTRLTVT.

V usage is TRBV7-6 and J usage is TRBJ2-7; D may be TRBD1 (6 bases). V was pared by 4 bases and J by 0 bases, with 16 bases between. CDR3 size: 16 residues. The germline V gene encodes CDR1 SGHVS and CDR2 FNYEAQ. The CDR3 spells CASSSITGMGSYEQYF. CDR3 coding DNA: TGTGCCAGCAGCTCCATAACAGGGATGGGCTCCTACGAGCAGTACTTC.

This clonotype was recorded many times. The chain links TRBV4-1 to TRBJ2-7, with 7 bases matching TRBD2. This CDR3 contains 15 residues. Germline V lookup: CDR1 MGHRA, CDR2 YSYEKL. After removal of 0 bases from V and 3 bases from J, the junction contained 5 bases not matched to a gene. The CDR3 nucleotides are TGCGCCAGCAGCCAAGAGGGAGGGCTGGGCTACGAGCAGTACTTC. It is translated as CASSQEGGLGYEQYF.

This clonotype has only a few counts. V and J are TRBV7-8 and TRBJ1-1; D not certain. The CDR3 totals 16 residues. Germline loops: CDR1 SGHVS, CDR2 FQNEAQ. Trimming took 3 bases from V and 1 from J, leaving 15 bases between them. The CDR3 coding sequence is TGTGCCAGCAGCTTTAATGGGAGGGCTCGGAACACTGAAGCTTTCTTT. This translates into CASSFNGRARNTEAFF.

About this clonotype itself: At one boundary the junction diverges from the germline segment, which might be a read error. V usage is TRBV15 and J usage is TRBJ2-5; D is perhaps TRBD1 (6 bases). The DNA matches TRBJ2-1 better at its end, which makes the J call doubtful. Germline CDR1 reads LNHNV; CDR2 reads YYDKDF (reference sequence). The CDR3 loop spans 15 amino acids. The chain's CDR3 is CASSRDPGQQETQFF. In nucleotides, the CDR3 is TGTGCCAGCAGCAGAGATCCGGGACAACAAGAGACCCAGTTCTTC.

This clonotype was counted ten times or more. CDR3 sequence: CASSVAPPSAGDNEQFF. The CDR3 nucleotides are TGTGCCAGCAGCGTAGCCCCGCCTTCGGCGGGGGATAATGAGCAGTTCTTC. The V call is TRBV9, the J call TRBJ2-1; TRBD2 agrees at 7 bases. The CDR3 spans 17 residues. With 0 bases clipped from V and 7 bases from J, the junction kept 13 bases outside the gene matches. Germline CDR1 reads SGDLS; CDR2 reads YYNGEE.

About this clonotype itself: A read error is possible here, since a much larger clone lies one base away. J is TRBJ1-5 and V is TRBV7-8; a possible D gene is TRBD1 (5 bases). Trimming took off 1 base at V and 0 bases at J, with 10 bases between the two ends. Germline V gives CDR1 SGHVS, CDR2 FQNEAQ. This CDR3 is built from 16 residues. CDR3 DNA sequence: TGTGCCAGCAGCTTAGGGGGGGGGTATAGCAATCAGCCCCAGCATTTT. Translation gives CASSLGGGYSNQPQHF.

In DNA form, the CDR3 reads TGTTCCACCGTTTGGGGCGATTTTTACGAGCAGTACTTC. It specifies CSTVWGDFYEQYF. J is TRBJ2-7 and V is TRBV10-3; D may be TRBD1 (5 bases). This CDR3 contains 13 residues. Looked up from germline, CDR1 is ENHRY and CDR2 is SYGVKD.

This clonotype was seen many times. This CDR3 is CASSLRRGSPYNEQFF. CDR3 nucleotides: TGTGCCAGCAGTCTTAGACGGGGGAGCCCATACAATGAGCAGTTCTTC. The rearrangement joins TRBV12-3 or TRBV12-4 to TRBJ2-1, with a tentative D call TRBD2 (6 bases). CDR3 size: 16 residues. The germline V and J ends were trimmed by 5 bases and 4 bases, with 18 bases remaining between them.